Below are 4 T cell receptor beta chains sequenced from a single sample in a study of blood T cell repertoires in COVID-19. Profiling relied on immunoSEQ multiplex PCR, and the TCRdb table lists in-frame clones only, not all of them. This table holds nearly 350,000 clones, around nine tenths found once. Sequencing input: peripheral blood. These receptors were taken from a young woman who had recovered from COVID-19.

The rearrangement links TRBV5-6 to TRBJ2-3; 12 positions match TRBD2. V gave up 1 base and J gave up 6 bases; unmatched junction bases: 9. This CDR3 has 17 amino acids. Germline CDR1 is SGHDT and CDR2 is YYEEEE. The CDR3 loop reads CASSLSRLAGERDTQYF. The CDR3 coding sequence is TGTGCCAGCAGCTTGAGTCGACTAGCGGGGGAGAGGGATACGCAGTATTTT.

This chain's CDR3 is CATRDRGSHQPQHF. Here the CDR3 DNA reads TGTGCCACCAGGGACAGGGGGAGTCATCAGCCCCAGCATTTT. The chain joins TRBV24-1 to TRBJ1-5; TRBD1 agrees at 10 bases. The CDR3 spans 14 residues. J lost 5 bases, V lost 7 bases, and 4 bases had no gene match. Germline V CDR1 and CDR2: KGHDR, SFDVKD.

This chain joins TRBV9 and TRBJ1-2; no reliable D call. The germline V gene has CDR1 SGDLS and CDR2 YYNGEE. The CDR3 contains 13 residues. The V gene lost 3 bases and the J gene lost 7 bases, with 13 bases spanning the gap. The CDR3 protein is CASSEHNLPGYTF. The CDR3 nucleotides are TGTGCCAGCAGCGAACACAACCTGCCTGGCTACACCTTC. The complete variable domain, with remaining parts taken from reference TRBV9 and TRBJ1-2, reads DSGVTQTPKHLITATGQRVTLRCSPRSGDLSVYWYQQSLDQGLQFLIQYYNGEERAKGNILERFSAQQFPDLHSELNLSSLELGDSALYFCASSEHNLPGYTFGSGTRLTVV.

The rearrangement joins TRBV27 to TRBJ2-1; D is perhaps TRBD2 (6 bases). The CDR3 runs to 16 residues. The V end lost 6 bases, the J end lost 6 bases, and 21 bases lay between the germline ends. Germline-derived CDR1 and CDR2 are MNHEY and SMNVEV (reference sequence). The CDR3 spells CASRIRGTKGGNEQFF. The CDR3 nucleotides read TGTGCCAGCAGGATACGGGGGACCAAGGGTGGCAATGAGCAGTTCTTC.